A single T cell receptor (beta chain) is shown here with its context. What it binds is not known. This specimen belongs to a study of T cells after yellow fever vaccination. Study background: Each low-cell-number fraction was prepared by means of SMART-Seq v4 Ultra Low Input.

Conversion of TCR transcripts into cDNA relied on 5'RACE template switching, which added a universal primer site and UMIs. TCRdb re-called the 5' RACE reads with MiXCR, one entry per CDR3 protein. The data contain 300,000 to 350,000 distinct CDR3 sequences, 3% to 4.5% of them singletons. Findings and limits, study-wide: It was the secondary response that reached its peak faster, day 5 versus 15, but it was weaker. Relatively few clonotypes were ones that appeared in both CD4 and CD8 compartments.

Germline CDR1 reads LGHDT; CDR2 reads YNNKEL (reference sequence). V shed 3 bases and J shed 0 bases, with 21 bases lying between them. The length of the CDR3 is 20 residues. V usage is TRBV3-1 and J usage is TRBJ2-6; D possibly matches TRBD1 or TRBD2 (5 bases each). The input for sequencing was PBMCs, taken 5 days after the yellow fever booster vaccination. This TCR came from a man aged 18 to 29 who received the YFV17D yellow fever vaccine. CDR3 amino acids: CASSHDRRDRRHSGANVLTF. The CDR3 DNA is TGTGCCAGCAGCCACGATCGAAGGGACCGAAGACACTCTGGGGCCAACGTCCTGACTTTC. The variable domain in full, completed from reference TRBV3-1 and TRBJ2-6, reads DTAVSQTPKYLVTQMGNDKSIKCEQNLGHDTMYWYKQDSKKFLKIMFSYNNKELIINETVPNRFSPKSPDKAHLNLHINSLELGDSAVYFCASSHDRRDRRHSGANVLTFGAGSRLTVL.